The T cell receptor (beta chain) described here comes from a study of identical twins (dated by TCRdb to the mid-2010s). In the study overall: To test whether fetal clonotypes persist, this study deep-sequenced TCR alpha and beta repertoires from monozygotic twins, from unrelated adults of various ages, and from cord blood. Replicate twin experiments were performed at different times using different library preparation protocols to rule out contamination.

What the study reported, not specific to this receptor: Excess twin sharing in beta out-of-frame sequences was weaker because fewer shared sequences lowered the signal-to-noise ratio. Invariant T cells such as MAIT and iNKT could partly confound zero-insertion analyses, though diverse VJ usage argued against this for most clonotypes. Compared with coincidental sharing between unrelated individuals, out-of-frame TCR alpha sequences shared between twins had an excess of sequences with low generation probability. Fewer insertions were carried by abundant cord blood beta clonotypes, a similar but weaker trend appeared in young adult naive repertoires, and no such trend appeared in memory repertoires. In monozygotic twins, out-of-frame TCR alpha sharing was systematically underestimated by recombination models, although the models agreed with sharing between unrelated individuals. Because the same donors could not be followed over many years, conclusions were based on cross-sectional statistical analysis.

Note on this clonotype: Its antigen is not yet known. Nothing much larger sits one base from this clone, and base qualities are not available.

Every donor in the study was a healthy Caucasian. From cysteine to phenylalanine, the CDR3 is 16 amino acids long. Of the read, only the CDR3 DNA is kept; its 48 bases are in frame from base 1. The junction carries 14 bases between V and J, which are trimmed by 1 base and 3 bases respectively. Taken from the germline V gene (reference sequence), the CDR1 and CDR2 loops are LGHDT and YNNKEL. Preparation of the library involved 5' RACE. Sequenced using an Illumina HiSeq 2000. Template switching added a universal primer binding site, and the final cDNA carried a unique molecular identifier that allowed TCR cDNA molecules to be counted accurately. First-strand cDNA for TCR alpha and beta chains was synthesized from specific primers in the conserved constant-segment region. Each cDNA library was double barcoded, with a SMART-Mk sample barcode plus Illumina barcodes, to control for contamination. TruSeq adapter sequences, together with Illumina sample barcodes, were added in two successive PCR steps. TCR alpha and beta cDNA libraries were sequenced on the Illumina HiSeq platform with custom primers. As for how the authors treated the data: Unique molecular identifiers were extracted from raw reads with MiGEC, and CDR3 positions were determined with MiXCR. Recombination models were inferred per individual with the repgenHMM and IGoR tools using an EM algorithm. Shared clonotype analysis was performed with the tcR package in R, normalizing sharing by the product of cloneset sizes. To study raw recombination without the effects of thymic and clonal selection, out-of-frame nonproductive sequences were analyzed. The public reads were reanalyzed by TCRdb: fastp trimming at Q25, MiXCR alignment, in-frame beta chains only. CDR3 protein sequences are deduplicated, and each keeps its most common genes and DNA. The V and J calls, along with clone size, are taken from TCRdb and not from the paper's own processing. This sample has 1.5 million to 2 million distinct CDR3 sequences in its table, and about 32% of those were observed once. The top ten clonotypes cover less than 0.35% of the sample.

Sequencing used cord blood. The sequence was obtained from a newborn girl in good health. This chain is built from TRBV3-1 and TRBJ2-3; no D gene can be assigned with confidence. In nucleotides, the sequence is TGTGCCAGCAGCCAAGCCCTAGGAGCCGGTACAGATACGCAGTATTTT. Translated, this is CASSQALGAGTDTQYF.